Sequencing of this TCR beta chain was carried out in a study of molecular identifiers for immune sequencing clone quantification. On the study more broadly: The replicates split RNA from roughly 20,000 or 100,000 naive CD8 cells five ways and sequenced four.

When naive CD8 T cells were sorted, they were gated as CD8+CD4-CCR7+CD45RA+. With regard to this clonotype: One end of the junction does not line up with germline, which may come from a read error.

The V gene's germline CDR1 is MNHNY and CDR2 SVGAGI (reference sequence). This CDR3 region has 17 residues. TCRdb re-analysed the PCR reads in MiXCR, keeping a single row per CDR3 protein. The table records hundreds of thousands of distinct CDR3 sequences, about 20% of them present only once. The chain is built from TRBV6-6 and TRBJ2-1; D might be TRBD1 (6 bases). The sample was naive CD8+ T cells from blood, with Jurkat cell RNA spiked in. Subset here: FACS-sorted CD8+CD4-CCR7+CD45RA+ naive T cells. This receptor was obtained from a human donor in good health. Some libraries in this study had Jurkat cell RNA spiked in. The CDR3 coding sequence is TGTGCCAGCAGTTATTCTCGCGAAACCGGGACATACAGTGAGCAGTTCTTC. Its protein is CASSYSRETGTYSEQFF.